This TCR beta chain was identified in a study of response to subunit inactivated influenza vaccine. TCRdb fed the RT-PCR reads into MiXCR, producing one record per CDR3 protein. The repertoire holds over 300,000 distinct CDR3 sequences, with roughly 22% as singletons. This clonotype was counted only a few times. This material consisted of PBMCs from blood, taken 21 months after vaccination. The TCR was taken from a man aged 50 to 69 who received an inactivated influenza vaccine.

CDR3 sequence: CASSSPLFFDRGLGEQYF. CDR3 bases: TGTGCCAGCAGTTCCCCCCTCTTTTTTGACAGAGGACTAGGGGAGCAGTACTTC. The rearrangement joins TRBV27 to TRBJ2-7; 7 nucleotides line up with TRBD2. Germline V CDR1 and CDR2: MNHEY, SMNVEV (reference sequence). CDR3 length: 18 amino acids. Losses at the gene ends were 4 bases for V and 7 bases for J; bases not matched to a gene: 22.